These T cell receptor beta chains were read from a single sample in a study of cytomegalovirus exposure and HLA in healthy donors. Generated by immunoSEQ multiplex PCR, the TCRdb table keeps only in-frame clones and is missing some. Its table lists about 140,000 clones. Sequencing was carried out using PBMCs. Receptors originate from a man in his forties or fifties in good health and CMV-seronegative. Both conserved end residues are part of each CDR3. The D gene is left open where the match is weak.

CDR3 DNA	CDR3 protein	D gene	V gene	J gene
TGTGCCAGCAGCCCCGGGACAGGGGTCTATGGCTACACCTTC	CASSPGTGVYGYTF	TRBD1	TRBV7-6	TRBJ1-2
TGTGCCAGCAGCCCCGGGACAGGGGCCAATCTATCTCGGGGCTACACCTTC	CASSPGTGANLSRGYTF	TRBD1	TRBV7-2	TRBJ1-2
TGTGCCAGCAGAAGAGAAATCTATAATTCACCCCTCCACTTT	CASRREIYNSPLHF	NA	TRBV27	TRBJ1-6
TGTGCCAACAGGACAGGGGGCCTCTATGGCTACACCTTC	CANRTGGLYGYTF	TRBD1	TRBV6-1	TRBJ1-2
TGTGCCAGCAGCTTGCTCGGGACCTACGAGCAGTACTTC	CASSLLGTYEQYF	NA	TRBV5-4	TRBJ2-7
TGCAGCGTTGGGGGACGGGCGGGAACTGAAGCTTTCTTT	CSVGGRAGTEAFF	NA	TRBV29-1	TRBJ1-1
TGTGCCAGCAGCTCGCGGATGGGGGCGAGCACTGAAGCTTTCTTT	CASSSRMGASTEAFF	NA	TRBV9	TRBJ1-1
TGTGCCAGCAGTTCAGGGACAGGGACAAACTATGGCTACACCTTC	CASSSGTGTNYGYTF	TRBD1	TRBV6-5	TRBJ1-2
TGCGCCAGCAGCCAAGACAGGGGTGGCAGGGGGCTTAGGTATAGAACAGATACGCAGTATTTT	CASSQDRGGRGLRYRTDTQYF	TRBD1	TRBV4-1	TRBJ2-3
TGTGCCAGCAGCCCCGGGGGACCGCTCGGGGCCCTGAACACTGAAGCTTTCTTT	CASSPGGPLGALNTEAFF	NA	TRBV7-2	TRBJ1-1
TGCGCCAGCAGCTCGGAGGGACGTGAGTATAATTCACCCCTCCACTTT	CASSSEGREYNSPLHF	NA	TRBV5-1	TRBJ1-6
TGCGCCAGCAGCGGAAATGCGGGACAGGGGAATGAGCAGTTCTTC	CASSGNAGQGNEQFF	TRBD1	TRBV5-1	TRBJ2-1
TGTGCCAGCACCGGCATTGGCGGGGGGCCGGGAAACATTCAGTACTTC	CASTGIGGGPGNIQYF	TRBD2	TRBV7-9	TRBJ2-4
TGTGCCAGCACCGGGACAGGGGAGGCAGATACGCAGTATTTT	CASTGTGEADTQYF	TRBD1	TRBV6-6	TRBJ2-3
TGTGCCATCAGTGAGGGTCAGTCATATGGGACCCAGTACTTC	CAISEGQSYGTQYF	NA	TRBV10-3	TRBJ2-5
TGTGCCAGCAGCACCTATTACAATCAGCCCCAGCATTTT	CASSTYYNQPQHF	NA	TRBV6-5	TRBJ1-5
TGTGCCAGCAGTGAGCTATTCACAGATACGCAGTATTTT	CASSELFTDTQYF	NA	TRBV2	TRBJ2-3
TGTGCCAGCAGCCCCGAGGGCTATGGCTACACCTTC	CASSPEGYGYTF	NA	TRBV5-6	TRBJ1-2
TGTGCCAGCAGCGTAGTTTCAATGAGGAACACTGAAGCTTTCTTT	CASSVVSMRNTEAFF	NA	TRBV9	TRBJ1-1
TGTGCCACCAGCAGATCCGGGACTAGCGGGGGGGCGGGATATAATGAGCAGTTCTTC	CATSRSGTSGGAGYNEQFF	TRBD2	TRBV15	TRBJ2-1
TGTGCCAGCAGCCCTCGGGGACAGAACTATGGCTACACCTTC	CASSPRGQNYGYTF	TRBD1	TRBV5-4	TRBJ1-2
TGTGCCAGCAGCGTAACAGACAGTAGCAATCAGCCCCAGCATTTT	CASSVTDSSNQPQHF	NA	TRBV9	TRBJ1-5
TGTGCCAGAGAACGGGAAAACGGCACTGAAGCTTTCTTT	CARERENGTEAFF	NA	TRBV18	TRBJ1-1
TGCAGCGTTACAGGTGCTGCTAACTATGGCTACACCTTC	CSVTGAANYGYTF	NA	TRBV29-1	TRBJ1-2
TGTGCCAGCAGTTTAGCGGGGGGGCCGAAGGAGACCCAGTACTTC	CASSLAGGPKETQYF	TRBD2	TRBV6-6	TRBJ2-5
TGTGCCAGCAGCGCGGGACAGCTCGGGGCAGAGACCCAGTACTTC	CASSAGQLGAETQYF	NA	TRBV5-4	TRBJ2-5
TGTGCCAGCGGGAGAGAGGGCGTGTTTAATGAAAAACTGTTTTTT	CASGREGVFNEKLFF	NA	TRBV2	TRBJ1-4
TGTGCCAGCAGCCCCGCTCTGGGGGGAGCAAATACGCAGTATTTT	CASSPALGGANTQYF	NA	TRBV7-8	TRBJ2-3
TGTGCCAGCAGTGGCGGGGGCTACGAGCAGTACTTC	CASSGGGYEQYF	TRBD2	TRBV2	TRBJ2-7
TGTGCCAGCAGCTCATCCCAGGGGAACACCGGGGAGCTGTTTTTT	CASSSSQGNTGELFF	NA	TRBV7-9	TRBJ2-2
TGTGCCAGCAGCGTAGCAGGGGGCTCCTACAATGAGCAGTTCTTC	CASSVAGGSYNEQFF	TRBD1	TRBV9	TRBJ2-1
TGTGCCAGCAGCTTAAGCGGCCTCGAGGGAGAGCAGTTCTTC	CASSLSGLEGEQFF	NA	TRBV7-9	TRBJ2-1
TGTGCCAGTAGTACCTCCAGGACAGCGAACACCGGGGAGCTGTTTTTT	CASSTSRTANTGELFF	NA	TRBV19	TRBJ2-2
TGTGCCAGCAGCCTACGGACAGGCTCTGGAAACACCATATATTTT	CASSLRTGSGNTIYF	TRBD1	TRBV9	TRBJ1-3
TGTGCCAGCAGTTTACTCGGTCGAGGGAGTAACTATGGCTACACCTTC	CASSLLGRGSNYGYTF	NA	TRBV28	TRBJ1-2
TGTGCTAGTGGTTTGGACGGGGGGTGGAATGAGCAGTTCTTC	CASGLDGGWNEQFF	TRBD2	TRBV12-5	TRBJ2-1
TGTGCCAGCAGCTTATCCAGTACAAGCTCCTACGAGCAGTACTTC	CASSLSSTSSYEQYF	NA	TRBV5-4	TRBJ2-7
TGTGCCAGTAGTATAGAGCCCGGACAGGCCTACGAGCAGTACTTC	CASSIEPGQAYEQYF	TRBD1	TRBV19	TRBJ2-7
TGTGCCAGTCGGATGGGTCAGGGAGGCGGAAACACCATATATTTT	CASRMGQGGGNTIYF	NA	TRBV19	TRBJ1-3
TGTGCCAGTAGTATATATGGCCGTCGTGACGAGCAGTACTTC	CASSIYGRRDEQYF	NA	TRBV19	TRBJ2-7
TGTGCCAGCAGCTCCGGGAACCGGGCTGAAGCTTTCTTT	CASSSGNRAEAFF	NA	TRBV7-9	TRBJ1-1
TGTGCCAGCAGCTCTAGACAGGGGGCAAATTCACCCCTCCACTTT	CASSSRQGANSPLHF	TRBD1	TRBV7-9	TRBJ1-6
TGTGCTAGTGGAGGGGACAGTCTCCTAGGGACCCAGTACTTC	CASGGDSLLGTQYF	TRBD1	TRBV12-5	TRBJ2-5
TGTGCCAGCAGTGAAGCAGGGGCTTTCAATCAGCCCCAGCATTTT	CASSEAGAFNQPQHF	NA	TRBV6-1	TRBJ1-5
TGCAGCGTTGGGACAGGCGCCAACTACGAGCAGTACTTC	CSVGTGANYEQYF	TRBD1	TRBV29-1	TRBJ2-7
TGTGCCAGCAGCTTAAGGGGAACGAACACCGGGGAGCTGTTTTTT	CASSLRGTNTGELFF	NA	TRBV7-2	TRBJ2-2
TGTGCCACCAGCAGACAGACAGGGGCGAGCACCGGGGAGCTGTTTTTT	CATSRQTGASTGELFF	TRBD1	TRBV15	TRBJ2-2
TGTGCCAGCAGCTCCGGACAGGGGAATTCACCCCTCCACTTT	CASSSGQGNSPLHF	TRBD1	TRBV11-1	TRBJ1-6